The 12 T cell receptor beta chains reported below all come from one sample, sequenced in a study of blood T cell repertoires in COVID-19. Assay: immunoSEQ multiplex PCR; the TCRdb copy retains only in-frame clones and omits some. Of about 98,000 clones detected, around 86% appear once; the ten largest clones hold 9% to 12%. The sequencing sample was made of peripheral blood. These receptors all come from a man in his forties or fifties with acute or convalescent COVID-19.

CDR3 protein: CASSDRGDGYTF. In nucleotides, the CDR3 is TGTGCCAGCAGCGACAGGGGGGATGGCTACACCTTC. The chain joins TRBV6-5 to TRBJ1-2; 9 positions agree with TRBD1. Germline loops: CDR1 MNHEY, CDR2 SVGAGI. V was clipped by 6 bases and J by 6 bases; unmatched bases: 2. The CDR3 consists of 12 residues.

The CDR3 reads CASSLPANYGYTF. Written as DNA, the CDR3 is TGCGCCAGCAGTCTCCCGGCTAACTATGGCTACACCTTC. The rearrangement uses TRBV10-2 and TRBJ1-2; D uncertain. Trimming cost V 5 bases and J 0 bases, with 7 bases left between them. The CDR3 is 13 amino acids. Germline CDR1 and CDR2: WSHSY and SAAADI.

The V call is TRBV11-3, the J call TRBJ2-1; the match to TRBD2 covers 10 bases. Germline V gene lookup returns CDR1 SGHNT and CDR2 YENEEA. The junction had 11 bases not matched to a gene; V was cut back by 7 bases and J by 8 bases. This CDR3 contains 15 residues. The CDR3 nucleotides read TGTGCCAGCATCCTGCTAGCGGGAGAATTCGATGAGCAGTTCTTC. Translating gives CASILLAGEFDEQFF.

The CDR3 DNA reads as TGTGCCAGCAGCTTAGGGGGGGCGCGAGAGACCCAGTACTTC. This translates into CASSLGGARETQYF. V and J are TRBV7-3 and TRBJ2-5, with D perhaps TRBD2 (7 bases). Trimming took 2 bases from V and 4 from J, leaving 11 bases between them. Germline V gene sequence: CDR1 SGHTA, CDR2 FQGTGA. CDR3 length equals 14 residues.

The chain has TRBV10-3 and TRBJ2-2; 8 nucleotides line up with TRBD2. This CDR3 is built from 18 residues. V lost 6 bases to trimming and J lost 3 bases; unmatched junction nucleotides: 15. The germline gives CDR1 ENHRY, CDR2 SYGVKD. CDR3 nucleotides: TGTGCCATCAGCATGGGGTTTGGAGCGGGAGACTACACCGGGGAGCTGTTTTTT. Translation gives CAISMGFGAGDYTGELFF.

Only a few counts were recorded for this clone. The rearrangement links TRBV13 to TRBJ2-3; TRBD2 matches 16 bases. V lost 5 bases, J lost 5 bases, and 7 bases stayed unmatched. The CDR3 covers 17 residues. Germline assignment: CDR1 PRHDT and CDR2 FYEKMQ (reference sequence). This CDR3 is CASSPGTSGREGDTQYF. The CDR3 DNA follows: TGTGCCAGCAGCCCAGGGACTAGCGGGAGGGAGGGAGATACGCAGTATTTT.

This chain uses TRBV7-8 with TRBJ1-2; possibly TRBD1 for D (6 bases). The CDR3 consists of 14 residues. Germline CDR1 is SGHVS and CDR2 is FQNEAQ. Trimming pared 2 bases from V and 8 bases from J, leaving 15 bases between. CDR3 nucleotide sequence: TGTGCCAGCAGCTTAAAGGGGGGAGGGGCAGGCTACACCTTC. Its protein is CASSLKGGGAGYTF.

The chain combines TRBV9 with TRBJ2-1; 13 bases map to TRBD2. The CDR3 covers 15 residues. The germline gives CDR1 SGDLS, CDR2 YYNGEE. Trimming at V came to 3 bases and at J to 8 bases, leaving 5 bases not matched to a gene. CDR3 DNA: TGTGCCAGCAGCGCACTAGCGGGAGGGCCCGATGAGCAGTTCTTC. The encoded protein is CASSALAGGPDEQFF. The full variable domain, its missing parts supplied by reference TRBV9 and TRBJ2-1, is DSGVTQTPKHLITATGQRVTLRCSPRSGDLSVYWYQQSLDQGLQFLIQYYNGEERAKGNILERFSAQQFPDLHSELNLSSLELGDSALYFCASSALAGGPDEQFFGPGTRLTVL.

The V call is TRBV5-1, the J call TRBJ2-5; TRBD2 matches at 15 bases. This CDR3 has 17 residues. Trimming at V came to 4 bases and at J to 4 bases, leaving 8 bases not matched to a gene. The V gene's germline CDR1 is SGHRS and CDR2 YFSETQ. The CDR3 DNA is TGCGCCAGCAGCAAGGGGACTAGCGGGAGGTGGGGAGAGACCCAGTACTTC. Translating gives CASSKGTSGRWGETQYF.

This clone has a single count. The V gene is TRBV11-2, the J gene TRBJ2-7; 8 bases match TRBD1. This CDR3 spans 14 amino acids. CDR1 SGHAT and CDR2 FQNNGV come from the germline V gene. J gave up 2 bases and V 3 bases, and 3 bases lay outside the gene matches. The CDR3 coding sequence is TGTGCCAGCAGCTTCGGGACAGGACCCTACGAGCAGTACTTC. This gives the protein CASSFGTGPYEQYF.

As concerns this clone: This sample also contains other DNA sequences that code for the same CDR3. CDR3 loop: CAISDVLAGYNEQFF. CDR3 coding DNA: TGTGCCATCAGCGACGTTTTAGCGGGCTACAATGAGCAGTTCTTC. J is TRBJ2-1 and V is TRBV10-3; 7 positions match TRBD2. Looked up from germline, CDR1 is ENHRY and CDR2 is SYGVKD. Trimming took 6 bases from V and 3 from J; bases not matched to a gene: 8. The CDR3 is 15 residues long.

CDR3 protein: CASSLGSGGRRETQYF. The CDR3 DNA follows: TGTGCCAGCAGCTTAGGGTCAGGGGGGCGCAGGGAGACCCAGTACTTC. This rearrangement joins TRBV11-2 to TRBJ2-5; TRBD1 is a possible D gene (7 bases). The CDR3 runs to 16 residues. CDR1 and CDR2 from the germline V gene are SGHAT and FQNNGV. The V end lost 1 base, the J end lost 5 bases, and 17 bases lay between the germline ends.